These 20 T cell receptor beta chains came from one sample sequenced in a study of beta chain features in type 1 diabetes. Expressed TCRB transcripts were sequenced because the entire RNA isolate underwent reverse transcription. Assay: immunoSEQ multiplex PCR; the TCRdb copy retains only in-frame clones and omits some. The sample records about 620,000 clones, roughly 16% being singletons. The sample consisted of naive CD4+ T cells from blood. These receptors came from a man aged 18 to 30 in good health.

This clone has a handful of counts. V usage is TRBV18 and J usage is TRBJ1-1, with D unresolved. Germline-derived CDR1 and CDR2 are KGHSH and LQKENI. Trimming took off 1 base at V and 6 bases at J, with 3 bases between the two ends. CDR3 size: 11 residues. This CDR3 is CASSPQSEAFF. DNA of the CDR3: TGTGCCAGCTCACCACAATCTGAAGCTTTCTTT.

This clone was observed a few times. This chain links TRBV7-8 with TRBJ1-1; D might be TRBD1 (5 bases). Germline V gene data show CDR1 as SGHVS and CDR2 as FQNEAQ. This CDR3 region has 15 residues. The V end was cut by 0 bases, the J end by 11 bases, with 19 bases between. CDR3 residues: CASSLAVSPGGEAFF. The CDR3 nucleotides read TGTGCCAGCAGCTTAGCTGTTTCCCCCGGAGGGGAGGCTTTCTTT.

This clone showed up just a few times. This chain links TRBV9 with TRBJ2-7, with D possibly matching TRBD1 (6 bases). The CDR3 has 16 amino acids. Per germline, CDR1 SGDLS and CDR2 YYNGEE. V lost 2 bases, J lost 3 bases, and 18 bases lay in between. The CDR3 DNA is TGTGCCAGCAGCGTTTCTCCCAAGGGACAAAACTACGAGCAGTACTTC. Residues: CASSVSPKGQNYEQYF.

This clone was recorded a few times. The V and J genes are TRBV2 and TRBJ1-1; no clear D gene. The CDR3 has 15 residues. V dropped 9 bases and J dropped 3 bases, with 20 bases sitting between them. The germline V gene encodes CDR1 SNHLY and CDR2 FYNNEI. This chain's CDR3 is CASSLSRPADTEAFF. As DNA, the CDR3 is TGTGCCAGTTCACTTTCCCGGCCGGCGGACACTGAAGCTTTCTTT.

This clone appeared a few times. The chain is built from TRBV11-2 and TRBJ2-3; TRBD2 might be the D (6 bases). Trimming removed 0 bases from V and 5 bases from J, with 9 bases in between. The CDR3 runs 14 residues. CDR1 is SGHAT, CDR2 FQNNGV, per germline. The CDR3: CASSLEPGGDTQYF. The CDR3 region has the DNA TGTGCCAGCAGCTTAGAGCCCGGGGGAGATACGCAGTATTTT.

The gene calls are TRBV9 and TRBJ2-6; D remains ambiguous. CDR1 and CDR2 from the germline V gene are SGDLS and YYNGEE. Between the trimmed V and J ends, which lost 2 bases and 0 bases, there was a span of 6 bases. This CDR3 has 15 residues. CDR3 nucleotide sequence: TGTGCCAGCAGCGTCGTGAGCTCTGGGGCCAACGTCCTGACTTTC. It encodes CASSVVSSGANVLTF.

This clone appeared a few times. The chain links TRBV4-1 to TRBJ2-3; possible D gene TRBD2, 5 bases. V lost 6 bases, J lost 0 bases, and 19 bases lay in between. Germline V gene sequence: CDR1 MGHRA, CDR2 YSYEKL. This CDR3 has 17 amino acids. For the CDR3, the DNA is TGCGCCAGCAGAGTCCATTTAGCGTGGGGAAGCACAGATACGCAGTATTTT. Its protein product is CASRVHLAWGSTDTQYF.

The chain joins TRBV6-6 to TRBJ1-4, with D maybe TRBD1 (5 bases). CDR1 and CDR2 from the germline V gene are MNHNY and SVGAGI (reference sequence). CDR3 size: 15 residues. Trimming stripped 3 bases from V and 8 bases from J, with 16 bases between. CDR3: CASSYGAGWKEKLFF. DNA for the CDR3: TGTGCCAGCAGTTATGGGGCGGGGTGGAAAGAAAAACTGTTTTTT.

This clone was seen only a few times. The CDR3 nucleotides are TGTGCCAGCAGCTTGGGGGGCAGCAACTATGGCTACACCTTC. It encodes CASSLGGSNYGYTF. V is TRBV5-4 and J is TRBJ1-2; D may be TRBD1 (5 bases). The CDR3 runs 14 residues. Trimming left V 0 bases short and J 2 bases short, with 8 bases between. From germline, CDR1 is SGHNT and CDR2 YYREEE (reference sequence).

The table lists this clone with a few counts. The rearrangement uses TRBV7-3 and TRBJ2-1; maybe TRBD1 (6 bases). Trimming removed 2 bases at V and 5 bases at J, with 13 bases between. Germline V gene sequence: CDR1 SGHTA, CDR2 FQGTGA. The CDR3 covers 15 residues. The CDR3 sequence: CASSLWGRSDNEQFF. In nucleotides, the CDR3 is TGTGCCAGCAGCTTATGGGGGCGAAGTGACAATGAGCAGTTCTTC.

The V call is TRBV28, the J call TRBJ2-1; 12 positions agree with TRBD2. The length of the CDR3 is 17 residues. Germline loops: CDR1 MDHEN, CDR2 SYDVKM. After removal of 3 bases from V and 5 bases from J, the junction contained 8 bases not matched to a gene. CDR3 nucleotides: TGTGCCAGCAGTTTGGGGAGACTAGCGGGAGTGGACAATGAGCAGTTCTTC. It codes for CASSLGRLAGVDNEQFF.

The chain is built from TRBV27 and TRBJ2-6; TRBD1 might be the D (5 bases). V gave up 6 bases and J gave up 0 bases, with 6 bases separating them. The CDR3 has 14 residues. The germline V gene encodes CDR1 MNHEY and CDR2 SMNVEV (reference sequence). CDR3 sequence: CASRQVSGANVLTF. The CDR3 nucleotides are TGTGCCAGCAGACAGGTCTCTGGGGCCAACGTCCTGACTTTC.

This chain joins TRBV4-3 and TRBJ2-3; 7 bases agree with TRBD1. This CDR3 has 16 amino acids. The trim removed 2 bases at V and 0 bases at J, leaving 5 bases unmatched. CDR1 is LGHNA and CDR2 is YSLEER in the germline V gene. The CDR3 spells CASSQKQGPSTDTQYF. For the CDR3, the DNA is TGCGCCAGCAGCCAAAAACAGGGGCCTAGCACAGATACGCAGTATTTT.

This clone was detected only a few times. An end of the junction does not agree with germline; a read error may underlie this. The rearrangement links TRBV18 to TRBJ1-2; 7 bases match TRBD1. Germline V gene sequence: CDR1 KGHSH, CDR2 LQKENI. CDR3 size: 15 residues. CDR3 region: CASSPLTGSGYGYTF. CDR3 bases: TGTGCCAGCTCTCCACTGACAGGGTCGGGCTATGGCTACACCTTC.

This clone was detected a few times. The chain uses TRBV15 and TRBJ2-1; D not resolved. The ends were cut back, 0 bases at V and 10 bases at J, with 16 bases in the middle. The CDR3 is made up of 15 amino acids. Looked up from germline, CDR1 is LNHNV and CDR2 is YYDKDF (reference sequence). In DNA, the CDR3 is TGTGCCACCAGCAGAGAACCCTTGGCACCCACCGAGCAGTTCTTC. Translated: CATSREPLAPTEQFF.

The chain combines TRBV7-2 with TRBJ1-5, with a tentative D call TRBD1 (6 bases). This CDR3 has 13 residues. Trimming shortened V by 5 bases and J by 6 bases, and 11 bases separated the two germline ends. CDR1 and CDR2 (germline): SGHTA, FQGNSA. The CDR3 loop is CASSPGGGQPQHF. CDR3 sequence (DNA): TGTGCCAGCAGCCCGGGGGGCGGTCAGCCCCAGCATTTT.

This chain connects TRBV6-5 to TRBJ1-2, with no clear D. Germline CDR1 and CDR2: MNHEY and SVGAGI. The length of the CDR3 is 13 residues. Trimming shortened V by 2 bases and J by 6 bases, and 10 bases separated the two germline ends. CDR3 sequence: CASSYVAGNGYTF. DNA for the CDR3: TGTGCCAGCAGTTACGTGGCGGGGAATGGCTACACCTTC.

The gene calls are TRBV4-1 and TRBJ1-2; no reliable D call. The germline gives CDR1 MGHRA, CDR2 YSYEKL. This CDR3 has 12 residues. V lost 0 bases, J lost 12 bases, and 11 bases lay in between. The CDR3 nucleotides read TGCGCCAGCAGCCAAGACGTCCGGCACCACACCTTC. This encodes CASSQDVRHHTF.

The J gene is TRBJ2-3, the V gene TRBV6-1; D perhaps matches TRBD1 (6 bases). The CDR3 has 13 residues. The ends were cut back, 6 bases at V and 3 bases at J, with 10 bases in the middle. Germline values: CDR1 MNHNS, CDR2 SASEGT. CDR3: CASRQGTTDTQYF. In DNA form, the CDR3 reads TGTGCCAGCAGACAGGGCACGACAGATACGCAGTATTTT.

Remarks on this clone: Other nucleotide sequences in the sample specify the same CDR3. The genes are TRBV5-4 and TRBJ1-1, with D perhaps TRBD1 (5 bases). The germline V and J ends were trimmed by 4 bases and 1 base, with 8 bases remaining between them. The CDR3 has 13 amino acids. Germline loops: CDR1 SGHNT, CDR2 YYREEE (reference sequence). CDR3 bases: TGTGCCAGCAGCCGAGACAGGAACACTGAAGCTTTCTTT. It yields the protein CASSRDRNTEAFF.